This T cell receptor (beta chain) originates from a study of beta chain features in type 1 diabetes. Broader study findings: Across all four CD4+ subsets, people with type 1 diabetes showed modestly shorter TCRB CDR3s.

There are 13 residues in the CDR3. V lost 0 bases to trimming and J lost 3 bases, with 6 bases between them. Germline V gene sequence: CDR1 SGHDT, CDR2 YYEEEE. With regard to this clone: Its antigen is as yet unknown.

Isolated RNA was reverse transcribed in full, so expressed TCRB transcripts were sequenced. Clones were sequenced by immunoSEQ multiplex PCR, and TCRdb holds only the in-frame ones, with some missing. The sample contains roughly 150,000 clones, about 9.4% of which appear only once. The origin of this receptor is a man aged 30 to 39 with type 1 diabetes. The sample consisted of central memory CD4+ T cells from blood. The chain couples TRBV5-6 to TRBJ2-5; D is unclear. CDR3 nucleotides: TGTGCCAGCAGCTTGGACGAGGAAGAGACCCAGTACTTC. It encodes CASSLDEEETQYF.